The 26 T cell receptor beta chains below were found in one sample sequenced in a study of cytomegalovirus exposure and HLA in healthy donors. This PCR relied on a set of 60 Vbeta primers and 13 Jbeta primers. Data came from immunoSEQ multiplex PCR; TCRdb stores just in-frame clones and leaves some out. The listing records fewer than 40,000 clones. The material sequenced was PBMCs. These TCRs come from a middle-aged woman in good health and CMV-seropositive.

The V gene is TRBV14, the J gene TRBJ2-2; D is ambiguous. The CDR3 is made up of 15 amino acids. The V gene lost 1 base and the J gene lost 1 base, with 7 bases spanning the gap. The V gene's germline CDR1 is SGHDN and CDR2 FVKESK. The CDR3 protein is CASSQVAGNTGELFF. The CDR3 bases are TGTGCCAGCAGCCAAGTGGCAGGGAACACCGGGGAGCTGTTTTTT.

This chain uses TRBV4-2 with TRBJ2-5, with 9 bases lining up with TRBD1. V trimming: 1 base; J trimming: 5 bases; junction bases outside the gene matches: 8. This CDR3 is 16 amino acids long. CDR1 and CDR2 from the germline V gene are LGHNA and YNFKEQ. The CDR3 nucleotides read TGTGCCAGCAGCCAAGGGGGACAGGGAGTTGAGGAGACCCAGTACTTC. Its translation is CASSQGGQGVEETQYF.

For the CDR3, the DNA is TGTGCCAGTACAGAGAGGGGGCGAGTTCTGAACACTGAAGCTTTCTTT. Translated, it gives CASTERGRVLNTEAFF. The chain joins TRBV19 to TRBJ1-1; 7 positions match TRBD1. J gave up 0 bases and V 7 bases, and 11 bases lay outside the gene matches. Germline loops: CDR1 LNHDA, CDR2 SQIVND (reference sequence). The CDR3 loop spans 16 amino acids. Using reference TRBV19 and TRBJ1-1 for the parts outside the CDR3, the full variable domain is DGGITQSPKYLFRKEGQNVTLSCEQNLNHDAMYWYRQDPGQGLRLIYYSQIVNDFQKGDIAEGYSVSREKKESFPLTVTSAQKNPTAFYLCASTERGRVLNTEAFFGQGTRLTVV.

The V gene is TRBV30, the J gene TRBJ1-6; D uncertain. The CDR3 covers 13 residues. Trimming removed 3 bases at V and 5 bases at J, with 8 bases between. Germline lookup yields CDR1 GTSNPN and CDR2 SVGIG (reference sequence). CDR3 region: CAWRGGNNSPLHF. The DNA for the CDR3 is TGTGCCTGGAGGGGCGGGAATAATTCACCCCTCCACTTT.

The chain recombines TRBV30 with TRBJ1-6; perhaps TRBD1 as D (6 bases). Germline V gives CDR1 GTSNPN, CDR2 SVGIG (reference sequence). Trimming shortened V by 0 bases and J by 7 bases, and 10 bases separated the two germline ends. This CDR3 region has 14 residues. The DNA for the CDR3 is TGTGCCTGGAGTGTACAGGGTTGGAATTCACCCCTCCACTTT. Its protein product is CAWSVQGWNSPLHF. Looking up the rest from reference TRBV30 and TRBJ1-6 gives the full variable domain: SQTIHQWPATLVQPVGSPLSLECTVEGTSNPNLYWYRQAAGRGLQLLFYSVGIGQISSEVPQNLSASRPQDRQFILSSKKLLLSDSGFYLCAWSVQGWNSPLHFGNGTRLTVT.

This chain connects TRBV28 to TRBJ2-1; 12 nucleotides line up with TRBD2. This CDR3 spans 16 amino acids. J gave up 4 bases and V 6 bases, and 7 bases lay outside the gene matches. CDR1 and CDR2 from the germline V gene are MDHEN and SYDVKM. The CDR3 loop reads CASSPRTSGMYNEQFF. The CDR3 DNA follows: TGTGCCAGCAGCCCCCGGACTAGCGGGATGTACAATGAGCAGTTCTTC.

The chain uses TRBV6-4 and TRBJ2-1; D is ambiguous. CDR3 length equals 16 residues. Trimming pared 4 bases from V and 2 bases from J, leaving 15 bases between. Germline V gene lookup returns CDR1 MRHNA and CDR2 SNTAGT. CDR3 in amino acids: CASSATPSTAYNEQFF. The CDR3 DNA reads as TGTGCCAGCAGTGCGACTCCCAGTACTGCCTACAATGAGCAGTTCTTC.

The chain employs TRBV28 and TRBJ1-5; the D is unclear. CDR1 and CDR2 (germline): MDHEN, SYDVKM. V was clipped by 6 bases and J by 1 base, with 10 bases between them. This CDR3 comprises 14 residues. This CDR3 is CASSYSGSNQPQHF. Here the CDR3 DNA reads TGTGCCAGCAGCTATTCCGGGAGCAATCAGCCCCAGCATTTT.

The chain uses TRBV28 and TRBJ1-2; D gene ambiguous. Germline loops: CDR1 MDHEN, CDR2 SYDVKM. Trimming left V 2 bases short and J 2 bases short, with 6 bases between. This CDR3 is 13 amino acids long. CDR3 loop: CASSLTVNYGYTF. The DNA of the CDR3 is TGTGCCAGCAGTTTAACAGTGAACTATGGCTACACCTTC.

The V call is TRBV5-6, the J call TRBJ1-5; D ambiguous. This CDR3 has 18 amino acids. With 3 bases removed from V and 1 base from J, the gap between germline ends came to 20 bases. Looked up from germline, CDR1 is SGHDT and CDR2 is YYEEEE. As DNA, the CDR3 is TGTGCCAGCAGCTCATTTAGGACGGGAGATTTCAGCAATCAGCCCCAGCATTTT. This sequence encodes CASSSFRTGDFSNQPQHF.

This chain joins TRBV9 and TRBJ2-1; perhaps TRBD2 as D (6 bases). Trimming left V 0 bases short and J 4 bases short, with 20 bases between. Germline V gene sequence: CDR1 SGDLS, CDR2 YYNGEE. CDR3 size: 18 residues. The CDR3 is CASSVDSFGGAGYNEQFF. The CDR3 DNA follows: TGTGCCAGCAGCGTAGACTCGTTCGGGGGAGCCGGATACAATGAGCAGTTCTTC. Filled out from reference TRBV9 and TRBJ2-1, the complete variable domain reads DSGVTQTPKHLITATGQRVTLRCSPRSGDLSVYWYQQSLDQGLQFLIQYYNGEERAKGNILERFSAQQFPDLHSELNLSSLELGDSALYFCASSVDSFGGAGYNEQFFGPGTRLTVL.

This CDR3 reads CASSPRVGGSLAEAFF. The CDR3 DNA reads TGTGCCAGCAGCCCCCGGGTCGGGGGTAGCTTAGCTGAAGCTTTCTTT. The rearrangement links TRBV7-3 to TRBJ1-1; tentatively, D is TRBD1 (5 bases). Germline V gene sequence: CDR1 SGHTA, CDR2 FQGTGA. The CDR3 is 16 amino acids. The ends were cut back, 5 bases at V and 6 bases at J, with 22 bases in the middle.

The CDR3 spells CASRNPGGSYEQYF. In nucleotides, the CDR3 is TGTGCCAGCAGGAACCCTGGGGGGAGCTACGAGCAGTACTTC. The chain uses TRBV6-5 and TRBJ2-7; D might be TRBD2 (6 bases). The germline gives CDR1 MNHEY, CDR2 SVGAGI. V was trimmed by 6 bases and J by 3 bases, leaving 15 bases between them. The CDR3 is 14 residues long.

V is TRBV5-6 and J is TRBJ2-1, with TRBD2 identical over 13 bases. The germline gives CDR1 SGHDT, CDR2 YYEEEE. J lost 1 base, V lost 1 base, and 8 bases had no gene match. CDR3 size: 19 residues. Written as DNA, the CDR3 is TGTGCCAGCAGCTTGCGAGGACTAGCGGGGGTCATGTCCTACAATGAGCAGTTCTTC. Translating it yields CASSLRGLAGVMSYNEQFF.

The V and J genes are TRBV7-2 and TRBJ2-7; D gene ambiguous. V shed 5 bases and J shed 4 bases, with 12 bases lying between them. CDR3 length equals 13 residues. CDR1 SGHTA and CDR2 FQGNSA come from the germline V gene. CDR3: CASSARVNYEQYF. The CDR3 bases are TGTGCCAGCAGCGCCCGCGTTAATTACGAGCAGTACTTC.

CDR3 bases: TGTGCCAGCAGTTACGGCCCCCAGGGACAGGTAGAGACCCAGTACTTC. Translated: CASSYGPQGQVETQYF. The chain is built from TRBV6-6 and TRBJ2-5; 8 bases are a match to TRBD1. Germline V gene sequence: CDR1 MNHNY, CDR2 SVGAGI (reference sequence). V shed 2 bases and J 4 bases; nucleotides not matched to a gene: 9. The CDR3 spans 16 residues.

The V gene is TRBV5-6, the J gene TRBJ2-1; unclear D gene. Per germline, CDR1 SGHDT and CDR2 YYEEEE. The CDR3 runs to 14 residues. Trimming shortened V by 1 base and J by 6 bases, and 11 bases separated the two germline ends. CDR3 in DNA: TGTGCCAGCAGCTTGAGTTTCAGATCCAATGAGCAGTTCTTC. Its protein is CASSLSFRSNEQFF.

This chain uses TRBV30 with TRBJ2-2; D may be TRBD2 (6 bases). This CDR3 region has 11 residues. Germline CDR1 and CDR2: GTSNPN and SVGIG (reference sequence). V dropped 5 bases and J dropped 7 bases, with 8 bases sitting between them. CDR3 in DNA: TGTGCCTGGTCGGGGGACGGGGAGCTGTTTTTT. Its translation: CAWSGDGELFF. The full variable domain, rest sourced from reference TRBV30 and TRBJ2-2, is SQTIHQWPATLVQPVGSPLSLECTVEGTSNPNLYWYRQAAGRGLQLLFYSVGIGQISSEVPQNLSASRPQDRQFILSSKKLLLSDSGFYLCAWSGDGELFFGEGSRLTVL.

This rearrangement joins TRBV2 to TRBJ2-6, with D tentatively TRBD1 (6 bases). There are 15 residues in the CDR3. The V and J ends lost 5 bases and 1 base respectively, with 9 bases between them. Germline V gives CDR1 SNHLY, CDR2 FYNNEI. CDR3: CASSRTGSGANVLTF. The CDR3 DNA reads TGTGCCAGCAGTCGAACAGGGTCTGGGGCCAACGTCCTGACTTTC.

The rearrangement joins TRBV6-5 to TRBJ2-5; D is possibly TRBD2 (6 bases). TRBJ2-7 explains the end of the DNA better; the J call may be wrong. The CDR3 sequence is 13 residues long. CDR1 and CDR2 (germline): MNHEY, SVGAGI. Here the CDR3 DNA reads TGTGCCAGCACCATTACTGGCGGGGTCGAGCAGTACTTC. This translates into CASTITGGVEQYF.

The genes are TRBV19 and TRBJ1-1, with TRBD1 as a possible D gene (6 bases). The V end lost 6 bases, the J end lost 6 bases, and 20 bases lay between the germline ends. The germline gives CDR1 LNHDA, CDR2 SQIVND (reference sequence). The CDR3 contains 15 residues. CDR3 loop: CASRTRQEFIAEAFF. In nucleotides, the CDR3 is TGTGCCAGTAGGACCCGACAGGAGTTCATTGCTGAAGCTTTCTTT.

This chain links TRBV13 with TRBJ2-5, with 10 bases fitting TRBD2. Per the germline V gene, CDR1 is PRHDT and CDR2 is FYEKMQ (reference sequence). The V segment lost 2 bases and the J segment 5 bases; nucleotides outside the gene matches: 5. The CDR3 consists of 15 residues. CDR3 sequence: CASSLLGTSAETQYF. The DNA of the CDR3 is TGTGCCAGCAGCTTACTCGGGACTAGCGCGGAGACCCAGTACTTC.

CDR3: CASSIGDPWTSGFYEQYF. DNA of the CDR3: TGTGCCAGTAGTATAGGGGATCCATGGACTAGCGGGTTCTACGAGCAGTACTTC. This sequence joins TRBV19 and TRBJ2-7; 11 bases align to TRBD2. Germline lookup yields CDR1 LNHDA and CDR2 SQIVND (reference sequence). V was pared by 1 base and J by 3 bases, with 11 bases of the junction left unmatched. CDR3 length equals 18 residues.

As regards this clone: This specimen includes other DNA sequences encoding the same CDR3. The CDR3 region is CASSLIAGGSDTQYF. The CDR3 DNA sequence: TGCGCCAGCAGCTTGATAGCGGGAGGGTCCGATACGCAGTATTTT. The chain recombines TRBV5-1 with TRBJ2-3; 11 bases are a match to TRBD2. V shed 1 base and J 6 bases; nucleotides not matched to a gene: 4. CDR3 length: 15 residues. Per the germline V gene, CDR1 is SGHRS and CDR2 is YFSETQ.

The chain uses TRBV27 and TRBJ1-2; D is ambiguous. CDR3 length: 15 residues. V was shortened by 1 base and J by 8 bases, with 17 bases between the two germline ends. Germline CDR1 and CDR2: MNHEY and SMNVEV (reference sequence). CDR3 loop: CASSLLGQSPAGYTF. The DNA for the CDR3 is TGTGCCAGCAGTTTATTGGGCCAATCCCCTGCGGGCTACACCTTC.

The CDR3 region has the DNA TGTGCCAGCTCTCAACAGTCACCCTCTGGAAACACCATATATTTT. It translates to CASSQQSPSGNTIYF. The chain joins TRBV2 to TRBJ1-3; D is undetermined. The germline V gene has CDR1 SNHLY and CDR2 FYNNEI. V lost 8 bases, J lost 0 bases, and 14 bases lay in between. This CDR3 has 15 amino acids.